The 5 T cell receptor beta chains below were found in one sample sequenced in a study of cytomegalovirus exposure and HLA in healthy donors. This PCR relied on a set of 60 Vbeta primers and 13 Jbeta primers. TCRdb's copy holds only in-frame clones and misses some; the assay was immunoSEQ multiplex PCR. The sample yields 76,000 or so clones, around 80% seen once. The sequencing sample was made of PBMCs. Receptor source: a man between 25 and 39 years old in good health and CMV-seronegative.

The chain has TRBV12-2 and TRBJ2-2; the table's D call, TRBD1, has no DNA check behind it. TRBV12-2 is noted as a pseudogene. The CDR3 is 17 amino acids. The CDR3: CASRLAPGARNTGELFF. The DNA for the CDR3 is TGTGCAAGTCGCTTAGCGCCAGGGGCCAGGAACACCGGGGAGCTGTTTTTT.

The chain is built from TRBV27 and TRBJ1-1, with D maybe TRBD1 (5 bases). The ends were cut back, 5 bases at V and 8 bases at J, with 18 bases in the middle. This CDR3 has 14 amino acids. Germline-derived CDR1 and CDR2 are MNHEY and SMNVEV (reference sequence). The DNA for the CDR3 is TGTGCCAGCAGTCTCCTGGGGCAGGCCAGGGAAGCTTTCTTT. Translation gives CASSLLGQAREAFF.

The gene calls are TRBV4-1 and TRBJ2-7, with D possibly being TRBD2 (6 bases). Germline CDR1 is MGHRA and CDR2 is YSYEKL. V gave up 0 bases and J gave up 3 bases, with 9 bases separating them. The CDR3 length is 14 residues. The CDR3 reads CASSQDGGSYEQYF. The DNA of the CDR3 is TGCGCCAGCAGCCAAGACGGGGGAAGCTACGAGCAGTACTTC.

The J gene is TRBJ2-3, the V gene TRBV2, with a tentative D call TRBD2 (7 bases). Trimming left V 2 bases short and J 3 bases short, with 15 bases between. Germline V CDR1 and CDR2: SNHLY, FYNNEI. The length of the CDR3 is 16 residues. This chain's CDR3 is CASSERGAGVTDTQYF. The CDR3 bases are TGTGCCAGCAGTGAAAGGGGGGCGGGGGTAACAGATACGCAGTATTTT.

The genes are TRBV11-2 and TRBJ2-3; D is uncertain. Trimming took off 1 base at V and 5 bases at J, with 7 bases between the two ends. This CDR3 spans 13 amino acids. Germline V lookup: CDR1 SGHAT, CDR2 FQNNGV. CDR3 region: CASSLGSRDTQYF. The CDR3 DNA reads as TGTGCCAGCAGCTTAGGGTCCAGAGATACGCAGTATTTT.